What follows is one T cell receptor (beta chain) and its context. Its antigen remains unidentified. This specimen includes other DNA sequences encoding the same CDR3. TCRdb keeps only in-frame clones here, not all; method: immunoSEQ multiplex PCR. The sample holds 55,000 to 85,000 clones, roughly three quarters seen once. CTLA-4 blockade using ipilimumab, together with focal radiation, was received by patients with chemo-refractory metastatic non-small-cell lung cancer. Trimming pared 0 bases from V and 6 bases from J, leaving 18 bases between. CDR1 is LGHNA and CDR2 is YNFKEQ in the germline V gene. The CDR3 totals 18 residues. These data are taken from a study of radiotherapy plus CTLA-4 blockade in lung cancer. Study-wide context: Of the patients, 15% to 20% showed objective responses and roughly 31% attained disease control. Study-level findings and limits: Expansion of tumor-derived TCR clones was observed in blood after radiotherapy plus ipilimumab. Increased serum interferon-beta after radiation also reportedly predicted response strongly.

Sequenced here: peripheral blood, sampled from a patient treated with radiotherapy plus ipilimumab. The rearrangement links TRBV4-2 to TRBJ1-6; unclear D gene. This sequence was found in a human donor with non-small cell lung cancer whose response to radiotherapy plus ipilimumab could not be evaluated. Some clones in this sample may be carry-over from other donors' samples. In nucleotides, the CDR3 is TGTGCCAGCAGCCAAGATCAGTCGGGTTATCTTGGTAATTCACCCCTCCACTTT. It encodes CASSQDQSGYLGNSPLHF.